The entry below gives a single TCR beta chain sequence along with its context. Its antigen is still unknown. Germline lookup yields CDR1 SGHDT and CDR2 YYEEEE. Trimming at V came to 3 bases and at J to 0 bases, leaving 4 bases not matched to a gene. The CDR3 length is 15 residues. The PCR had 60 Vbeta and 13 Jbeta primers. The method was immunoSEQ multiplex PCR; TCRdb's version includes in-frame clones alone and lacks a portion of them. In the table there are 150,000 to 200,000 clones, over 60% of which are singletons. The data were taken from a study of cytomegalovirus exposure and HLA in healthy donors. Study information: For the approximately 420 genotyped donors, about 81% fell within the Caucasian-associated ancestry cluster. General study findings and limits: Other equally common chains were less clonally expanded than HLA-associated TCR beta chains, a later analysis showed. With later analysis, a missense DCLRE1C variant became linked to TCR beta V- and J-gene trimming.

What was sequenced was PBMCs. This chain links TRBV5-6 with TRBJ1-2; 8 bases align to TRBD1. The clonotype originates from a man aged 50 to 59 in good health and CMV-seropositive. The CDR3 DNA reads as TGTGCCAGCAGCTGGTGGGACAGGCCTAACTATGGCTACACCTTC. Protein: CASSWWDRPNYGYTF.